This TCR beta chain was obtained from a study of post-analysis software for immune sequencing data. This clonotype was seen a few times. The antigen is undetermined. V lost 8 bases and J 0 bases, leaving 8 bases between the germline ends. Germline V gene lookup returns CDR1 MDHEN and CDR2 SYDVKM. This CDR3 is 13 amino acids long. Study-wide results and limits: When patients were compared with controls, 5 or 6 TRBV segments were more frequent, TRBV5-6, TRBV5-1 and TRBV20-1 among them. Patients with multiple sclerosis recorded significantly lower normalized Chao1 diversity than controls, the study found.

Incorporated into the TCR beta cDNA libraries were unique molecular identifiers, which served to reduce PCR and sequencing biases. TCRdb analysed the PCR reads with MiXCR anew, one entry per CDR3 protein. The sample carries about 540,000 distinct CDR3 sequences, under 40% recorded once. The J gene is TRBJ2-1, the V gene TRBV28; D uncertain. The origin of this receptor is a girl under 18 with multiple sclerosis. The sample was blood. This chain's CDR3 is CASLASSYNEQFF. For the CDR3, the DNA is TGTGCCAGCCTGGCGAGCTCCTACAATGAGCAGTTCTTC.